The 14 T cell receptor beta chains in this list originate from one sample, sequenced in a study of cytomegalovirus exposure and HLA in healthy donors. TCRdb's table, derived via immunoSEQ multiplex PCR, lists solely in-frame clones and lacks some. The sample lists 90,000 to 150,000 clones; approximately 88% were seen once. The source material was PBMCs. These receptors all come from a man between 18 and 29 years old in good health and CMV-seronegative.

The CDR3 here is CASSLRGGDGYTF. The CDR3 nucleotides read TGTGCCAGCAGCTTACGAGGGGGCGATGGCTACACCTTC. The chain recombines TRBV7-9 with TRBJ1-2; 7 positions agree with TRBD1. Germline CDR1 SEHNR, CDR2 FQNEAQ (reference sequence). V trimming: 2 bases; J trimming: 6 bases; junction bases outside the gene matches: 3. CDR3 length: 13 amino acids.

The chain combines TRBV7-9 with TRBJ1-4; no definite D call. The germline V gene encodes CDR1 SEHNR and CDR2 FQNEAQ (reference sequence). The CDR3 spans 13 residues. V lost 1 base to trimming and J lost 8 bases, with 8 bases between them. The CDR3 DNA follows: TGTGCCAGCAGCTTAGATACCCGGGAAAAACTGTTTTTT. Translating it yields CASSLDTREKLFF.

The rearrangement joins TRBV18 to TRBJ1-1; perhaps TRBD1 as D (5 bases). Per the germline V gene, CDR1 is KGHSH and CDR2 is LQKENI. V was cut by 3 bases and J by 0 bases, with 14 bases left in between. The CDR3 spans 16 residues. CDR3 amino acids: CASSPGAGRMNTEAFF. The CDR3 bases are TGTGCCAGCTCACCGGGCGCGGGACGTATGAACACTGAAGCTTTCTTT.

V and J are TRBV19 and TRBJ2-5; possibly TRBD1 for D (6 bases). V lost 10 bases to trimming and J lost 5 bases, with 17 bases between them. CDR3 length equals 13 residues. Germline loops: CDR1 LNHDA, CDR2 SQIVND (reference sequence). CDR3 sequence: CATADRPWETQYF. CDR3 sequence (DNA): TGTGCCACCGCCGACAGGCCCTGGGAGACCCAGTACTTC. The variable domain in full, completed from reference TRBV19 and TRBJ2-5, reads DGGITQSPKYLFRKEGQNVTLSCEQNLNHDAMYWYRQDPGQGLRLIYYSQIVNDFQKGDIAEGYSVSREKKESFPLTVTSAQKNPTAFYLCATADRPWETQYFGPGTRLLVL.

The chain joins TRBV4-3 to TRBJ2-3, with 10 bases fitting TRBD1. Germline CDR1 reads LGHNA; CDR2 reads YSLEER. The CDR3 consists of 19 residues. The trim removed 0 bases at V and 0 bases at J, leaving 9 bases unmatched. The CDR3 DNA follows: TGCGCCAGCAGCCAAGACGGGACAGGGGACCGAGTTAGCACAGATACGCAGTATTTT. Amino acids: CASSQDGTGDRVSTDTQYF.

Here the CDR3 reads CSAGRTEQYF. CDR3 DNA: TGCAGTGCTGGGCGTACGGAGCAGTACTTC. The V gene is TRBV20-1, the J gene TRBJ2-7; the D is unclear. The CDR3 contains 10 residues. V lost 5 bases and J lost 7, with 9 bases in between. Germline V gene data show CDR1 as DFQATT and CDR2 as SNEGSKA (reference sequence).

This clone showed up just once. The chain employs TRBV19 and TRBJ1-4; no reliable D call. The CDR3 extends over 15 amino acids. CDR1 LNHDA and CDR2 SQIVND come from the germline V gene (reference sequence). V was shortened by 9 bases and J by 4 bases, with 18 bases between the two germline ends. CDR3 sequence: CASRFDKNLNEKLFF. CDR3 coding DNA: TGTGCCAGCCGGTTCGACAAGAACCTTAATGAAAAACTGTTTTTT.

The genes are TRBV7-2 and TRBJ1-2, with 8 bases that match TRBD1. The CDR3 runs to 17 residues. V dropped 0 bases and J dropped 6; count of bases not matched to a gene: 12. Germline CDR1 is SGHTA and CDR2 is FQGNSA. CDR3 sequence: CASSLAGTGFPLDGYTF. For the CDR3, the DNA is TGTGCCAGCAGCTTAGCAGGGACAGGCTTTCCCCTCGATGGCTACACCTTC.

The rearrangement joins TRBV30 to TRBJ1-1, with D maybe TRBD1 (5 bases). With 7 bases removed from V and 4 bases from J, the gap between germline ends came to 10 bases. Per the germline V gene, CDR1 is GTSNPN and CDR2 is SVGIG (reference sequence). The CDR3 covers 11 residues. CDR3 in amino acids: CALDMGTEAFF. The CDR3 bases are TGTGCCTTGGACATGGGCACTGAAGCTTTCTTT.

This clone was recorded only once. This sequence joins TRBV4-3 and TRBJ2-3, with D hard to call. The CDR3 has 13 amino acids. Trimming removed 1 base at V and 1 base at J, with 3 bases between. Germline CDR1 is LGHNA and CDR2 is YSLEER. CDR3 sequence: CASSQAGTDTQYF. The CDR3 DNA reads TGCGCCAGCAGCCAAGCAGGCACAGATACGCAGTATTTT.

The chain joins TRBV27 to TRBJ2-2; TRBD1 matches at 7 bases. The CDR3 extends over 20 amino acids. Germline lookup yields CDR1 MNHEY and CDR2 SMNVEV (reference sequence). J lost 5 bases, V lost 3 bases, and 21 bases had no gene match. This CDR3 reads CASSFRDSRTSQILTGELFF. The DNA for the CDR3 is TGTGCCAGCAGTTTCCGGGACAGCCGAACCTCACAAATCTTAACCGGGGAGCTGTTTTTT.

This clone has just a few counts. This chain links TRBV5-8 with TRBJ2-6, with 7 bases aligning to TRBD1. CDR3 size: 16 residues. CDR1 is SGHTS and CDR2 is YDEGEE in the germline V gene. Unmatched junction bases numbered 6, after V lost 4 bases and J lost 2 bases. For the CDR3, the DNA is TGTGCCAGCAGCAAAGACAGGGACCCTGGGGCCAACGTCCTGACTTTC. This sequence encodes CASSKDRDPGANVLTF.

This rearrangement joins TRBV5-6 to TRBJ2-1; D uncertain. Germline CDR1 SGHDT, CDR2 YYEEEE. Trimming pared 4 bases from V and 2 bases from J, leaving 10 bases between. The CDR3 spans 14 residues. CDR3 in amino acids: CASSISEAYNEQFF. The CDR3 region has the DNA TGTGCCAGCAGCATAAGCGAAGCCTACAATGAGCAGTTCTTC.

This chain connects TRBV11-3 to TRBJ2-7, with TRBD1 identical over 9 bases. The J segment lost 3 bases and the V segment lost 5 bases, leaving 8 bases of the junction unmatched. This CDR3 has 15 residues. Germline loops: CDR1 SGHNT, CDR2 YENEEA. In nucleotides, the CDR3 is TGTGCCAGCAGCCGACTTGGGACAGGGAACTACGAGCAGTACTTC. Protein: CASSRLGTGNYEQYF.